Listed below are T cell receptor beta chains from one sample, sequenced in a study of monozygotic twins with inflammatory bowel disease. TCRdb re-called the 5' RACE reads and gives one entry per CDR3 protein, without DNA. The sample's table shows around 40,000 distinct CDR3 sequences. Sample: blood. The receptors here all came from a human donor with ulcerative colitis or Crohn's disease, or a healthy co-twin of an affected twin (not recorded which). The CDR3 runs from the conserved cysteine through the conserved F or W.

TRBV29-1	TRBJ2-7	CSVTSTSGRSEQYF
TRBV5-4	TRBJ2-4	CASSFDKNIQYF
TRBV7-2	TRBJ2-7	CASKNYRGGGNEQYF
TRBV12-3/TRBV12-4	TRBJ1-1	CASSYRATEAFF
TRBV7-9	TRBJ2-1	CASSRNPNEQFF
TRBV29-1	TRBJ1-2	CSVASGRLDDYTF
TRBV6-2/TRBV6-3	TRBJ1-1	CASSHIRGPTEAFF
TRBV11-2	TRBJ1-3	CASSLRGMGMGSGNTIYF
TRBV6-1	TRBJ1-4	CASRAGQRATNEKLFF
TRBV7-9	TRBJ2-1	CASSPTNQIGNEQFF
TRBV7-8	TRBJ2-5	CASSLGDQETQYF
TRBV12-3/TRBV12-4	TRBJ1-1	CASSILRNTEAFF
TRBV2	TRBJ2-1	CASRLIINEQFF
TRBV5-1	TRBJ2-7	CASSLGGSGGSYEQYF
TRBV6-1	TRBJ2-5	CASSISGETQYF
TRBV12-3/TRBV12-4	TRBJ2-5	CASSYHSETQYF
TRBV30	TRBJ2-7	CAWGRGNYEQYF
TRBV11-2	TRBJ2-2	CASRPNTGELFF
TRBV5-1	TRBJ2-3	CASSSGTDTQYF
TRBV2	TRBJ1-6	CASNPGTRASTLHF
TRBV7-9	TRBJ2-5	CASSLARQAGKTQYF
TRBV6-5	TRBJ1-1	CASSYSRTRHTEAFF
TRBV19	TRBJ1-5	CASSRSPPGQPQHF
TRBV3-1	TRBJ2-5	CSSSQKLAKTQYF
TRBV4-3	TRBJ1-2	CASSLRGRGDYGYTF
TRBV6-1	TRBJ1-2	CASGGQGSTDGYTF
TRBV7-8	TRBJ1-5	CASSTRDNNQPQHF
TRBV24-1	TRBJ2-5	CATSDVHGLAGGRLPQETQYF
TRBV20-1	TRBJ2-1	CSARDPLRTHNEQFF
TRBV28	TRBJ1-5	CASSSRQGGMNQPQHF
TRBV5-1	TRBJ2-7	CASSLSPATGEDEQYF
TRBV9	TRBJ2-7	CASSVAPGGNYEQYF
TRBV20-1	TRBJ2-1	CSAATSGRNNEQFF
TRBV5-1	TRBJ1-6	CASRPRDSNSPLHF
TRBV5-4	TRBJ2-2	CASSPESRANTGELFF
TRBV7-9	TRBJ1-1	CASSLGGVEAFF
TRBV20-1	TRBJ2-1	CSARDDGRGSNEQFF
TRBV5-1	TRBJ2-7	CASTLAAGPTYEQYF
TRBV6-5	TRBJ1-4	CASSRQNEKLFF
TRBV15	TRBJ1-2	CATSRVGWGNGYTF
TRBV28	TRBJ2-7	CASSWGQGMGRYF
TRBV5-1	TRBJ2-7	CASSLGTGDSYEQYF
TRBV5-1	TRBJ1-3	CASSLVGQGGNTIYF
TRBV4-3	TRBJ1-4	CASSQSYGGGEKLFF
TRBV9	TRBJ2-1	CASSVAFGYNEQFF
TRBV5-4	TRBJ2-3	CASNQQGKGTDTQYF
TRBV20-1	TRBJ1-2	CSAQEGYETYYGYTF
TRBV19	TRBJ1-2	CATLRTGKSYGYTF
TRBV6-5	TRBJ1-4	CASSYSSGASNEKLFF
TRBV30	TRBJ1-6	CAWSGLQGPDSPLHF
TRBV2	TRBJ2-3	CASKSEQVFTDTQYF
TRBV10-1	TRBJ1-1	CASRVLPNTEAFF
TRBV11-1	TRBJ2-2	CASSLFHAGGPYTGELFF